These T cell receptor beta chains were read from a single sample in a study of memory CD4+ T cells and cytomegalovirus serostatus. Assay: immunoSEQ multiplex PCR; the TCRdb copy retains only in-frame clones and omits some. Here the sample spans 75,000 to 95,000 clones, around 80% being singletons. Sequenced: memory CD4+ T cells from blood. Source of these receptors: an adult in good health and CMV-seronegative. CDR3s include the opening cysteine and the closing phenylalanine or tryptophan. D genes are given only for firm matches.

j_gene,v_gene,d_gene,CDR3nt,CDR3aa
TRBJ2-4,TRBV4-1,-,TGCGCCAGCAGCCCCCCTTTAGGGGTAGCCAAAAACATTCAGTACTTC,CASSPPLGVAKNIQYF
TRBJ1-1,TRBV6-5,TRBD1,TGTGCCAGCAGTTCTCCGGGACAGGTGCCTGAAGCTTTCTTT,CASSSPGQVPEAFF
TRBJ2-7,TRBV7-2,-,TGTGCCAGCAGCCTCCCAACGGGTACTTTCTCCTACGAGCAGTACTTC,CASSLPTGTFSYEQYF
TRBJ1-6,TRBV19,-,TGTGCCAGTAGTATAGGCCCGGGCAGGAATAATTCACCCCTCCACTTT,CASSIGPGRNNSPLHF
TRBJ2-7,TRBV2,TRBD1,TGTGCCAGCAGTGGTTCTTTGGACAGGGCCTACGAGCAGTACTTC,CASSGSLDRAYEQYF
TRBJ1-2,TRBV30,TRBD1,TGTGCCTGGGTCCTCCGGGACAGGGAAGTCTATGGCTACACCTTC,CAWVLRDREVYGYTF
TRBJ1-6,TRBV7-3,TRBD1,TGTGCCAGCAGCCCGCGGGACAGTCCCAATTCACCCCTCCACTTT,CASSPRDSPNSPLHF
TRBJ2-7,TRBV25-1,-,TGTGCCAGCAGTGAATTTAGGGATGGCGCCTACGAGCAGTACTTC,CASSEFRDGAYEQYF
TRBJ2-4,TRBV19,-,TGTGCCAGTACCAAGGACGGGCTCAAGGGTCAAAACATTCAGTACTTC,CASTKDGLKGQNIQYF
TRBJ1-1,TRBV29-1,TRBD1,TGCAGCGTTGCACCACAGGGGGGGTGGACTGAAGCTTTCTTT,CSVAPQGGWTEAFF
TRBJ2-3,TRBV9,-,TGTGCCAGCAGCGAAAGGGGGAGACAGACACTGCCCACAGATACGCAGTATTTT,CASSERGRQTLPTDTQYF
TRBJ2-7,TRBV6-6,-,TGTGCCAGCAGACATAGCGACTCCTACGAGCAGTACTTC,CASRHSDSYEQYF
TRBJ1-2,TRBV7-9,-,TGTGCCAGCAGCCCAGGGACGGCTACCCTCGGGGGCTACACCTTC,CASSPGTATLGGYTF
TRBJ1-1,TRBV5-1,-,TGCGCCAGCAGCTTTGACAGTCGGTCCAAGGGTACTGAAGCTTTCTTT,CASSFDSRSKGTEAFF